A single sample gave rise to the 18 T cell receptor beta chains below, sequenced in a study of T cell responses to AZD1222 COVID-19 vaccine. Some clones are missing from TCRdb's copy, which holds only in-frame ones; the method was immunoSEQ multiplex PCR. The data contain about 120,000 clones, 85% to 90% of them singletons. The material was peripheral blood, obtained on day 0 of AZD1222 vaccination. These receptors all come from an adult in good health.

The rearrangement joins TRBV28 to TRBJ1-1, with a weak D call TRBD1 (5 bases). This CDR3 has 13 amino acids. V was pared by 2 bases and J by 5 bases, with 9 bases between. The germline V gene encodes CDR1 MDHEN and CDR2 SYDVKM. The CDR3 DNA sequence: TGTGCCAGCAGTTTACCCGGGGGAACTGAAGCTTTCTTT. Its protein is CASSLPGGTEAFF. The full variable domain, rest sourced from reference TRBV28 and TRBJ1-1, is DVKVTQSSRYLVKRTGEKVFLECVQDMDHENMFWYRQDPGLGLRLIYFSYDVKMKEKGDIPEGYSVSREKKERFSLILESASTNQTSMYLCASSLPGGTEAFFGQGTRLTVV.

This rearrangement joins TRBV5-4 to TRBJ1-1; D not resolved. The germline V gene has CDR1 SGHNT and CDR2 YYREEE (reference sequence). The CDR3 loop spans 13 amino acids. Trimming shortened V by 4 bases and J by 5 bases, and 12 bases separated the two germline ends. CDR3 nucleotides: TGTGCCAGCAGCCTCTGGAGCGGAACTGAAGCTTTCTTT. This encodes CASSLWSGTEAFF.

V is TRBV3-1 (or the pseudogene TRBV3-2) and J is TRBJ1-6; the match to TRBD1 covers 7 bases. V was clipped by 4 bases and J by 7 bases; unmatched bases: 4. In germline, CDR1 is LGHDT, CDR2 YNNKEL (reference sequence). This CDR3 contains 14 residues. In DNA form, the CDR3 reads TGTGCCAGCAGCCCGACAGGGTGGAATTCACCCCTCCACTTT. Amino acid sequence: CASSPTGWNSPLHF.

This chain's CDR3 is CASSKGRQTGNTIYF. CDR3 DNA sequence: TGTGCCAGCAGCAAAGGAAGGCAAACTGGAAACACCATATATTTT. The rearrangement links TRBV21-1 to TRBJ1-3. TRBV21-1 is termed a pseudogene. This CDR3 spans 15 amino acids.

The rearrangement joins TRBV28 to TRBJ1-4; D may be TRBD1 (5 bases). The CDR3 is 13 residues long. V was clipped by 6 bases and J by 8 bases, with 13 bases between them. The V gene's germline CDR1 is MDHEN and CDR2 SYDVKM. The CDR3 bases are TGTGCCAGCAGGGGGCCGCTGGCAGAAAAACTGTTTTTT. Translated, it gives CASRGPLAEKLFF.

The DNA of the CDR3 is TGCGCCAGCAGCCAAGTCGTGGCAGGTCTATTTGGCTACACCTTC. Translated: CASSQVVAGLFGYTF. The V gene is TRBV4-1, the J gene TRBJ1-2; no firm D call. Trimming took off 1 base at V and 7 bases at J, with 16 bases between the two ends. CDR3 length equals 15 residues. Germline loops: CDR1 MGHRA, CDR2 YSYEKL.

This clone was detected many times. The chain couples TRBV5-4 to TRBJ2-1, with D maybe TRBD2 (5 bases). This CDR3 contains 13 residues. Trimming took off 5 bases at V and 3 bases at J, with 9 bases between the two ends. Germline CDR1 and CDR2: SGHNT and YYREEE (reference sequence). The CDR3 nucleotides are TGTGCCAGCAGGAGCGGAAACTACAATGAGCAGTTCTTC. As protein: CASRSGNYNEQFF.

This chain links TRBV27 with TRBJ2-3; D is ambiguous. V shed 0 bases and J shed 9 bases, with 4 bases lying between them. The germline V gene encodes CDR1 MNHEY and CDR2 SMNVEV (reference sequence). This CDR3 contains 11 residues. The CDR3 sequence is CASSLSQTQYF. The CDR3 DNA sequence: TGTGCCAGCAGTTTATCACAGACGCAGTATTTT.

This clone is classed as medium-sized. The chain carries TRBV6-2 or TRBV6-3 and TRBJ2-7; the D gene is possibly TRBD2 (6 bases). This CDR3 region has 15 residues. In germline, CDR1 is MNHEY, CDR2 SVGEGT. Trimming cost V 1 base and J 5 bases, with 15 bases left between them. The CDR3, as DNA: TGTGCCAGCAGTTACTTTGGGGGGAGTAATGACGAGCAGTACTTC. It is translated as CASSYFGGSNDEQYF.

The J gene is TRBJ1-6, the V gene TRBV24-1, with no clear D. Germline-derived CDR1 and CDR2 are KGHDR and SFDVKD. CDR3 length: 11 amino acids. Between the trimmed V and J ends, which lost 7 bases and 8 bases, there was a span of 5 bases. The CDR3 DNA reads as TGTGCCACCAGGAGGGATTCACCCCTCCACTTT. Its protein is CATRRDSPLHF.

The chain combines TRBV18 with TRBJ1-4; D unresolved. Trimming removed 1 base from V and 4 bases from J, with 7 bases in between. The length of the CDR3 is 14 residues. Germline values: CDR1 KGHSH, CDR2 LQKENI. The CDR3 region is CASSPQGRNEKLFF. CDR3 sequence (DNA): TGTGCCAGCTCACCACAGGGTCGTAATGAAAAACTGTTTTTT.

The chain employs TRBV11-1 and TRBJ2-7; D remains unclear. The ends were cut back, 2 bases at V and 4 bases at J, with 18 bases in the middle. The CDR3 runs 16 residues. Germline values: CDR1 SGHAT, CDR2 FQDESV (reference sequence). This CDR3 is CASSLKFRKRSYEQYF. The CDR3 DNA sequence: TGTGCCAGCAGCTTAAAATTCAGAAAAAGGAGTTACGAGCAGTACTTC.

This clone is deemed medium-sized. The V and J genes are TRBV11-2 and TRBJ1-2; D call uncertain. The CDR3 loop spans 13 amino acids. CDR1 is SGHAT and CDR2 is FQNNGV in the germline V gene. The V end was cut by 0 bases, the J end by 3 bases, with 5 bases between. This CDR3 is CASSLDGYYGYTF. The CDR3 nucleotides are TGTGCCAGCAGCTTAGATGGTTACTATGGCTACACCTTC.

This clone was seen only a few times. The rearrangement links TRBV6-5 to TRBJ1-1; possible D gene TRBD1, 6 bases. V was cut by 6 bases and J by 7 bases, with 9 bases left in between. This CDR3 contains 11 residues. CDR1 and CDR2 (germline): MNHEY, SVGAGI. The CDR3 loop is CASSGQLEAFF. CDR3 coding DNA: TGTGCCAGCAGCGGACAGCTTGAAGCTTTCTTT.

The genes are TRBV5-1 and TRBJ2-3; TRBD2 matches at 8 bases. The CDR3 has 17 amino acids. Looked up from germline, CDR1 is SGHRS and CDR2 is YFSETQ. Trimming took 4 bases from V and 0 from J; bases not matched to a gene: 10. This CDR3 is CASSPLAGSASTDTQYF. DNA for the CDR3: TGCGCCAGCAGCCCCCTAGCGGGTTCCGCTAGCACAGATACGCAGTATTTT. Full variable domain (missing parts from reference TRBV5-1 and TRBJ2-3): KAGVTQTPRYLIKTRGQQVTLSCSPISGHRSVSWYQQTPGQGLQFLFEYFSETQRNKGNFPGRFSGRQFSNSRSEMNVSTLELGDSALYLCASSPLAGSASTDTQYFGPGTRLTVL.

The chain uses TRBV18 and TRBJ1-1, with a possible D match to TRBD1 (5 bases). CDR1 KGHSH and CDR2 LQKENI come from the germline V gene. V lost 6 bases and J 0 bases, leaving 17 bases between the germline ends. CDR3 length: 16 residues. This chain's CDR3 is CASSPRDGPMNTEAFF. In DNA form, the CDR3 reads TGTGCCAGCTCCCCCAGGGACGGACCCATGAACACTGAAGCTTTCTTT.

V and J are TRBV6-5 and TRBJ2-3; D not certain. This CDR3 spans 14 amino acids. Germline V gives CDR1 MNHEY, CDR2 SVGAGI. V was pared by 6 bases and J by 0 bases, with 10 bases between. Here the CDR3 reads CASSPEPSTDTQYF. In DNA, the CDR3 is TGTGCCAGCAGCCCAGAACCAAGCACAGATACGCAGTATTTT.

The rearrangement links TRBV5-1 to TRBJ2-7, with 9 positions matching TRBD1. V shed 4 bases and J 9 bases; nucleotides not matched to a gene: 17. Per germline, CDR1 SGHRS and CDR2 YFSETQ. The length of the CDR3 is 16 residues. DNA for the CDR3: TGCGCCAGCAGCCCTACTGCCGGACAGGGGATACGAGTGCAGTACTTC. Translating gives CASSPTAGQGIRVQYF.